Below are 15 T cell receptor beta chains sequenced from a single sample in a study of molecular identifiers for immune sequencing clone quantification. TCRdb re-analysed the PCR reads in MiXCR, keeping a single row per CDR3 protein. Here the sample spans about 320,000 distinct CDR3 sequences, roughly 23% being singletons. Sequenced sample: naive CD8+ T cells from blood, with Jurkat cell RNA spiked in. Noted subset: FACS-sorted CD8+CD4-CCR7+CD45RA+ naive T cells. The receptor source for this set is a human donor in good health. Some libraries in this study had Jurkat cell RNA spiked in.

This clonotype was detected a few times. CDR3 sequence reads: CSVVPGADEQYF. In DNA form, the CDR3 reads TGCAGCGTTGTTCCGGGGGCTGATGAGCAGTACTTC. The V call is TRBV29-1, the J call TRBJ2-7; D is tentatively TRBD1 or TRBD2 (6 bases each). This CDR3 comprises 12 residues. The V and J ends lost 4 bases and 7 bases respectively, with 14 bases between them. Germline V gene lookup returns CDR1 SQVTM and CDR2 ANQGSEA.

Points on this clonotype: One base away lies a much larger clone, so this may be a sequencing read error. The genes are TRBV27 and TRBJ2-2, with 14 bases lining up with TRBD2. CDR3 length: 18 amino acids. Germline loops: CDR1 MNHEY, CDR2 SMNVEV (reference sequence). This chain's CDR3 is CTSSSVPGLAGVTGELFF. The DNA for the CDR3 is TGTACCAGCAGTTCGGTCCCGGGACTAGCGGGGGTTACCGGGGAGCTGTTTTTT.

Many counts were recorded for this clonotype. V is TRBV29-1 and J is TRBJ1-3; 7 bases agree with TRBD1. Germline V lookup: CDR1 SQVTM, CDR2 ANQGSEA. Germline trimming cut 4 bases from V and 4 bases from J; bases unmatched to any gene: 4. CDR3 size: 13 residues. This chain's CDR3 is CSVVGQSGNTIYF. The CDR3 region has the DNA TGCAGCGTTGTGGGACAGTCAGGAAACACCATATATTTT.

The rearrangement links TRBV30 to TRBJ2-3, with 9 positions matching TRBD2. CDR3 length: 15 residues. The germline V gene has CDR1 GTSNPN and CDR2 SVGIG (reference sequence). Trimming removed 2 bases from V and 1 base from J; junction bases left unmatched: 4. CDR3 coding DNA: TGTGCCTGGAGTCCCGGGACTAGCCGCACAGATACGCAGTATTTT. Translating gives CAWSPGTSRTDTQYF.

The J gene is TRBJ2-3, the V gene TRBV6-5, with 9 bases lining up with TRBD2. The CDR3 has 14 amino acids. The junction had 7 bases not matched to a gene; V was cut back by 8 bases and J by 4 bases. Germline V lookup: CDR1 MNHEY, CDR2 SVGAGI. CDR3 region: CASQLAGSADTQYF. CDR3 sequence (DNA): TGTGCCAGCCAGCTAGCGGGGAGCGCAGATACGCAGTATTTT.

This chain joins TRBV19 and TRBJ2-3; D is uncertain. Trimming cost V 3 bases and J 2 bases, with 9 bases left between them. The CDR3 extends over 14 amino acids. Germline CDR1 LNHDA, CDR2 SQIVND (reference sequence). This chain's CDR3 is CASSMYGTTDTQYF. CDR3 sequence (DNA): TGTGCCAGTAGTATGTACGGAACCACAGATACGCAGTATTTT.

The chain has TRBV10-3 and TRBJ2-3; 12 bases match TRBD2. With V trimmed by 2 bases and J by 0 bases, 15 bases remained unmatched. In germline, CDR1 is ENHRY, CDR2 SYGVKD. The CDR3 runs to 21 residues. The CDR3 protein is CAISEPLTSGRYWASTDTQYF. CDR3 coding DNA: TGTGCCATCAGTGAGCCGTTGACTAGCGGGAGATACTGGGCTAGCACAGATACGCAGTATTTT.

This clonotype has a handful of counts. The J gene is TRBJ1-4, the V gene TRBV27, with 7 bases that match TRBD1. Per germline, CDR1 MNHEY and CDR2 SMNVEV (reference sequence). This CDR3 is built from 13 residues. The V and J ends lost 4 bases and 12 bases, in that order; junction bases with no gene match: 8. This chain's CDR3 is CASSSTGVEELFF. The CDR3 coding sequence is TGTGCCAGCAGTTCCACAGGGGTGGAGGAACTGTTTTTT. Variable domain in full (rest from reference TRBV27 and TRBJ1-4): EAQVTQNPRYLITVTGKKLTVTCSQNMNHEYMSWYRQDPGLGLRQIYYSMNVEVTDKGDVPEGYKVSRKEKRNFPLILESPSPNQTSLYFCASSSTGVEELFFGSGTQLSVL.

In this sample, this clonotype turned up many times. The CDR3 protein is CASSPGHRGEQFF. CDR3 nucleotides: TGTGCCAGCAGTCCCGGACATCGGGGTGAGCAGTTCTTC. The chain is built from TRBV6-5 and TRBJ2-1, with D perhaps assigned TRBD1 or TRBD2 (5 bases each). This CDR3 region has 13 residues. Germline CDR1 MNHEY, CDR2 SVGAGI. Trimming took off 5 bases at V and 9 bases at J, with 14 bases between the two ends.

This clonotype was observed a few times. CDR3 loop: CASSAPGETRVTAPQHF. In DNA, the CDR3 is TGTGCCAGCAGTGCACCAGGCGAGACCAGGGTCACGGCGCCCCAGCATTTT. The chain combines TRBV2 with TRBJ1-5, with TRBD1 as a possible D gene (5 bases). The germline V gene has CDR1 SNHLY and CDR2 FYNNEI. Deletions cut 4 bases from V and 9 bases from J, with 25 bases between. This CDR3 contains 17 residues.

The chain joins TRBV4-1 to TRBJ1-3; unclear D gene. V lost 3 bases and J lost 3, with 15 bases in between. Per the germline V gene, CDR1 is MGHRA and CDR2 is YSYEKL. The CDR3 covers 16 residues. For the CDR3, the DNA is TGCGCCAGCAGCCAGCTAAATAAGGTCGATGGAAACACCATATATTTT. Residues: CASSQLNKVDGNTIYF.

Many counts were recorded for this clonotype. The V and J genes are TRBV6-5 and TRBJ2-7, with TRBD2 identical over 12 bases. CDR1 and CDR2 from the germline V gene are MNHEY and SVGAGI. The CDR3 loop spans 12 amino acids. With V trimmed by 8 bases and J by 7 bases, 3 bases remained unmatched. CDR3: CASWTSGEEQYF. For the CDR3, the DNA is TGTGCCAGCTGGACTAGCGGGGAAGAGCAGTACTTC.

This clonotype has a count of ten or more. The chain couples TRBV7-9 to TRBJ2-3; possibly TRBD2 for D (5 bases). Germline loops: CDR1 SEHNR, CDR2 FQNEAQ (reference sequence). CDR3 size: 15 residues. Deletions cut 5 bases from V and 2 bases from J, with 14 bases between. This chain's CDR3 is CASSNSPSPTDTQYF. CDR3 bases: TGTGCCAGCAGCAACAGTCCTAGCCCCACAGATACGCAGTATTTT. The full variable domain, completed using reference TRBV7-9 and TRBJ2-3, is DTGVSQNPRHKITKRGQNVTFRCDPISEHNRLYWYRQTLGQGPEFLTYFQNEAQLEKSRLLSDRFSAERPKGSFSTLEIQRTEQGDSAMYLCASSNSPSPTDTQYFGPGTRLTVL.

V and J are TRBV6-1 and TRBJ1-1; D not resolved. Germline loops: CDR1 MNHNS, CDR2 SASEGT. With 8 bases removed from V and 2 bases from J, the gap between germline ends came to 12 bases. The CDR3 sequence is 13 residues long. In nucleotides, the CDR3 is TGTGCCAGCCGTCGCGGAGTTAACACTGAAGCTTTCTTT. This gives the protein CASRRGVNTEAFF.

This clonotype was seen many times. The chain couples TRBV20-1 to TRBJ2-7; 11 positions agree with TRBD2. This CDR3 contains 14 residues. V lost 1 base and J lost 6; bases outside the gene matches: 5. Germline loops: CDR1 DFQATT, CDR2 SNEGSKA (reference sequence). CDR3 loop: CSARVLAGGIEQYF. The CDR3 nucleotides read TGCAGTGCTAGAGTGCTAGCGGGAGGTATCGAGCAGTACTTC.